The 29 T cell receptor beta chains below all came from one sample that was sequenced in a study of cytomegalovirus exposure and HLA in healthy donors. This PCR relied on a set of 60 Vbeta primers and 13 Jbeta primers. Using immunoSEQ multiplex PCR, the repertoire was profiled, and TCRdb retains in-frame clones only, with some absent. The data hold about 94,000 clones, with around 73% observed a single time. The sequencing sample was made of PBMCs. Source of these receptors: a woman aged 55-69 years in good health and CMV-seronegative.

This rearrangement joins TRBV28 to TRBJ1-5; 10 nucleotides agree with TRBD1. Trimming at V came to 2 bases and at J to 2 bases, leaving 3 bases not matched to a gene. Germline CDR1 and CDR2: MDHEN and SYDVKM. The CDR3 is 16 amino acids. CDR3 sequence reads: CASSLRGTGGNQPQHF. The CDR3 DNA sequence: TGTGCCAGCAGTTTACGAGGGACAGGGGGCAATCAGCCCCAGCATTTT.

This chain connects TRBV30 to TRBJ2-3; TRBD2 is a possible D gene (5 bases). Germline CDR1 reads GTSNPN; CDR2 reads SVGIG (reference sequence). The V gene lost 7 bases and the J gene lost 2 bases, with 19 bases spanning the gap. CDR3 size: 15 residues. The CDR3 loop reads CAYRRVLVFTDTQYF. The CDR3 DNA follows: TGTGCCTACCGGCGGGTATTGGTATTCACAGATACGCAGTATTTT.

This clone was recorded a few times. The J gene is TRBJ1-2, the V gene TRBV6-5, with D maybe TRBD1 (5 bases). The CDR3 covers 13 residues. Germline V gene lookup returns CDR1 MNHEY and CDR2 SVGAGI. Trimming removed 5 bases at V and 1 base at J, with 8 bases between. DNA for the CDR3: TGTGCCAGCAGTCGCGACAGTAACTATGGCTACACCTTC. This sequence encodes CASSRDSNYGYTF.

The J gene is TRBJ2-3, the V gene TRBV5-1; 12 nucleotides agree with TRBD2. With 4 bases clipped from V and 4 bases from J, the junction kept 13 bases outside the gene matches. Germline CDR1 is SGHRS and CDR2 is YFSETQ. The CDR3 is 18 amino acids. CDR3 amino acids: CASSVRLAGVRGSDTQYF. The CDR3 DNA follows: TGCGCCAGCAGCGTCAGACTAGCGGGAGTTCGGGGGTCAGATACGCAGTATTTT. Filled out from reference TRBV5-1 and TRBJ2-3, the complete variable domain reads KAGVTQTPRYLIKTRGQQVTLSCSPISGHRSVSWYQQTPGQGLQFLFEYFSETQRNKGNFPGRFSGRQFSNSRSEMNVSTLELGDSALYLCASSVRLAGVRGSDTQYFGPGTRLTVL.

J is TRBJ2-1 and V is TRBV7-2, with 9 positions matching TRBD2. This CDR3 is built from 14 residues. V shed 4 bases, J shed 10 bases, and the junction held 8 bases outside the gene matches. CDR1 is SGHTA, CDR2 FQGNSA, per germline. The CDR3 region has the DNA TGTGCCAGCAGCTCCGAAGGACTAGCGATCGAGCAGTTCTTC. This sequence encodes CASSSEGLAIEQFF.

V and J are TRBV2 and TRBJ1-4; 8 bases are a match to TRBD1. This CDR3 region has 14 residues. J gave up 7 bases and V 6 bases, and 7 bases lay outside the gene matches. CDR1 SNHLY and CDR2 FYNNEI come from the germline V gene. The CDR3 sequence is CASRPGGFREKLFF. DNA for the CDR3: TGTGCCAGCAGGCCAGGGGGCTTTCGTGAAAAACTGTTTTTT.

This clone appeared a single time. The V gene is TRBV19, the J gene TRBJ2-5; 10 bases are a match to TRBD1. Germline-derived CDR1 and CDR2 are LNHDA and SQIVND (reference sequence). CDR3 length: 14 residues. V lost 5 bases and J lost 8; bases outside the gene matches: 8. CDR3 sequence: CASSGADRGNTQYF. DNA of the CDR3: TGTGCCAGTAGTGGGGCGGACAGGGGGAACACCCAGTACTTC. Complete variable domain (other parts from reference TRBV19 and TRBJ2-5): DGGITQSPKYLFRKEGQNVTLSCEQNLNHDAMYWYRQDPGQGLRLIYYSQIVNDFQKGDIAEGYSVSREKKESFPLTVTSAQKNPTAFYLCASSGADRGNTQYFGPGTRLLVL.

In this sample, this clone turned up once. The V and J genes are TRBV28 and TRBJ1-1; D is unresolved. Looked up from germline, CDR1 is MDHEN and CDR2 is SYDVKM. V was shortened by 6 bases and J by 1 base, with 15 bases between the two germline ends. The CDR3 consists of 15 residues. The DNA for the CDR3 is TGTGCCAGCAGCCCATGGGGAGCCCCGAACACTGAAGCTTTCTTT. It translates to CASSPWGAPNTEAFF. The whole variable domain, filled in from reference TRBV28 and TRBJ1-1, reads DVKVTQSSRYLVKRTGEKVFLECVQDMDHENMFWYRQDPGLGLRLIYFSYDVKMKEKGDIPEGYSVSREKKERFSLILESASTNQTSMYLCASSPWGAPNTEAFFGQGTRLTVV.

Here the CDR3 DNA reads TGTGCCAGCAGGGGGAGGCCTGATGAGGAAAAACTGTTTTTT. Translating gives CASRGRPDEEKLFF. The gene calls are TRBV25-1 and TRBJ1-4; D unclear. The germline V and J ends were trimmed by 6 bases and 8 bases, with 16 bases remaining between them. Per germline, CDR1 MGHDK and CDR2 SYGVNS. The CDR3 loop spans 14 amino acids.

The chain uses TRBV6-5 and TRBJ1-1; tentative D call: TRBD1 (6 bases). Trimming shortened V by 2 bases and J by 5 bases, and 12 bases separated the two germline ends. Germline assignment: CDR1 MNHEY and CDR2 SVGAGI. The CDR3 is 14 residues long. This chain's CDR3 is CASSYGQGSTEAFF. DNA of the CDR3: TGTGCCAGCAGTTACGGGCAGGGGAGTACTGAAGCTTTCTTT.

This clone was detected a few times. The rearrangement links TRBV4-3 to TRBJ2-3, with TRBD2 identical over 7 bases. CDR3 size: 16 residues. With 0 bases clipped from V and 5 bases from J, the junction kept 8 bases outside the gene matches. CDR1 and CDR2 (germline): LGHNA, YSLEER. CDR3: CASSQDWTGEGDTQYF. In nucleotides, the CDR3 is TGCGCCAGCAGCCAAGATTGGACGGGGGAGGGAGATACGCAGTATTTT.

The count of this clone is one. The V and J genes are TRBV19 and TRBJ1-5; 7 bases are shared with TRBD1. CDR1 and CDR2 (germline): LNHDA, SQIVND (reference sequence). J was trimmed by 0 bases and V by 7 bases; bases with no gene match: 9. This CDR3 comprises 16 residues. The DNA for the CDR3 is TGTGCCAGTACTACGGGACAGATTTATAGCAATCAGCCCCAGCATTTT. It translates to CASTTGQIYSNQPQHF.

This chain connects TRBV18 to TRBJ2-7; 7 nucleotides align to TRBD2. There are 14 residues in the CDR3. CDR1 and CDR2 (germline): KGHSH, LQKENI. With 6 bases clipped from V and 2 bases from J, the junction kept 7 bases outside the gene matches. CDR3 DNA sequence: TGTGCCAGCTCGAGCCGGGGACTAACCTACGAGCAGTACTTC. Translation gives CASSSRGLTYEQYF.

A note on this clone: The junction does not match germline at one end; this may be a read error. The chain carries TRBV18 and TRBJ2-1, with TRBD2 matching 8 bases. Per germline, CDR1 KGHSH and CDR2 LQKENI. The CDR3 contains 15 residues. The CDR3 coding sequence is TGTGCCAGCTCACCGGGCGGGACTAGGTATAATGAACAGTTCTTC. Its protein product is CASSPGGTRYNEQFF.

J is TRBJ1-4 and V is TRBV2; D is uncertain. The CDR3 is 13 amino acids. Germline loops: CDR1 SNHLY, CDR2 FYNNEI. V dropped 4 bases and J dropped 5 bases, with 8 bases sitting between them. This CDR3 reads CASSGGQNEKLFF. The CDR3 bases are TGTGCCAGCAGTGGAGGGCAGAATGAAAAACTGTTTTTT.

The CDR3: CASSSGGLAGTTDTQYF. DNA for the CDR3: TGCGCCAGCAGCTCGGGGGGACTAGCGGGGACCACAGATACGCAGTATTTT. The chain has TRBV5-1 and TRBJ2-3, with 13 bases aligning to TRBD2. Per the germline V gene, CDR1 is SGHRS and CDR2 is YFSETQ. This CDR3 has 17 residues. V was clipped by 3 bases and J by 2 bases; unmatched bases: 6.

The genes are TRBV5-1 and TRBJ2-7, with a possible D match to TRBD1 (6 bases). CDR3 length: 13 residues. Per germline, CDR1 SGHRS and CDR2 YFSETQ. Trimming took off 4 bases at V and 7 bases at J, with 15 bases between the two ends. CDR3 sequence: CASSGGLRREQYF. Written as DNA, the CDR3 is TGCGCCAGCAGCGGGGGCCTTCGGCGTGAGCAGTACTTC.

This clone appeared a few times. The chain uses TRBV5-1 and TRBJ2-5, with D uncertain. The ends were cut back, 0 bases at V and 0 bases at J, with 9 bases in the middle. The CDR3 covers 15 residues. Germline CDR1 SGHRS, CDR2 YFSETQ. The DNA for the CDR3 is TGCGCCAGCAGCTTGGGGCAGGCGTACCAAGAGACCCAGTACTTC. Its protein product is CASSLGQAYQETQYF.

The chain joins TRBV5-1 to TRBJ2-7, with a possible D match to TRBD1 (7 bases). Trimming took off 1 base at V and 5 bases at J, with 16 bases between the two ends. Germline V gene data show CDR1 as SGHRS and CDR2 as YFSETQ. The CDR3 has 15 residues. This chain's CDR3 is CASSLQGGSGHEQYF. The CDR3 region has the DNA TGCGCCAGCAGCTTGCAGGGGGGCTCGGGCCACGAGCAGTACTTC.

This chain connects TRBV7-9 to TRBJ1-1, with a weak D call TRBD1 (6 bases). V gave up 1 base and J gave up 11 bases, with 11 bases separating them. CDR3 length equals 12 residues. Germline assignment: CDR1 SEHNR and CDR2 FQNEAQ (reference sequence). The CDR3 DNA reads as TGTGCCAGCAGCTTAGAAAGGGGGTCGGCTTTCTTT. This encodes CASSLERGSAFF.

The V call is TRBV2, the J call TRBJ2-7; 9 positions agree with TRBD1. CDR3 length: 15 amino acids. Trimming cost V 5 bases and J 1 base; bases outside gene matches: 6. In germline, CDR1 is SNHLY, CDR2 FYNNEI. This CDR3 reads CASSLAGTGSYEQYF. The CDR3 nucleotides read TGTGCCAGCAGTCTTGCCGGGACAGGGTCCTACGAGCAGTACTTC.

This clone was detected only a few times. V is TRBV7-9 and J is TRBJ2-1; TRBD2 aligns across 10 bases. Germline values: CDR1 SEHNR, CDR2 FQNEAQ (reference sequence). Unmatched junction bases numbered 8, after V lost 7 bases and J lost 5 bases. The CDR3 length is 15 residues. The chain's CDR3 is CASTLAAGGDNEQFF. The CDR3 DNA is TGTGCCAGCACCCTAGCAGCGGGGGGGGACAATGAGCAGTTCTTC.

The chain joins TRBV2 to TRBJ1-5, with TRBD1 identical over 7 bases. V lost 6 bases to trimming and J lost 12 bases; unmatched junction nucleotides: 11. This CDR3 region has 13 residues. Germline-derived CDR1 and CDR2 are SNHLY and FYNNEI. The chain's CDR3 is CASSGQAGRVQHF. As DNA, the CDR3 is TGTGCCAGCAGCGGACAGGCCGGGCGGGTCCAGCATTTT.

J is TRBJ2-7 and V is TRBV7-2, with 11 bases that match TRBD1. From germline, CDR1 is SGHTA and CDR2 FQGNSA. The CDR3 is made up of 16 amino acids. J was trimmed by 4 bases and V by 5 bases; bases with no gene match: 10. The CDR3 spells CASSASRTGGLYEQYF. CDR3 DNA sequence: TGTGCCAGCAGCGCCAGTCGGACAGGGGGCCTTTACGAGCAGTACTTC.

This rearrangement joins TRBV5-1 to TRBJ1-1, with TRBD1 as a possible D gene (6 bases). CDR3 length equals 14 residues. The V end was cut by 7 bases, the J end by 3 bases, with 16 bases between. CDR1 and CDR2 (germline): SGHRS, YFSETQ. The CDR3 sequence is CASGNRVGDTEAFF. In nucleotides, the CDR3 is TGCGCCAGCGGCAACAGGGTGGGAGACACTGAAGCTTTCTTT. The full variable domain, in which reference TRBV5-1 and TRBJ1-1 provide the parts outside the CDR3, is KAGVTQTPRYLIKTRGQQVTLSCSPISGHRSVSWYQQTPGQGLQFLFEYFSETQRNKGNFPGRFSGRQFSNSRSEMNVSTLELGDSALYLCASGNRVGDTEAFFGQGTRLTVV.

The CDR3 protein is CSVAGGMNTEAFF. CDR3 sequence (DNA): TGCAGCGTTGCAGGGGGCATGAACACTGAAGCTTTCTTT. V gene TRBV29-1 combines with J gene TRBJ1-1, with 8 bases aligning to TRBD1. The CDR3 runs 13 residues. The V gene's germline CDR1 is SQVTM and CDR2 ANQGSEA. V was pared by 4 bases and J by 0 bases, with 1 base of the junction left unmatched.

This clone has only a few counts. The rearrangement uses TRBV29-1 and TRBJ2-7; TRBD2 matches 10 bases. V lost 5 bases to trimming and J lost 1 base; unmatched junction nucleotides: 5. Germline V gives CDR1 SQVTM, CDR2 ANQGSEA. This CDR3 region has 14 residues. Here the CDR3 DNA reads TGCAGCGTTTCCCCTAGCGGGGGTTCCTACGAGCAGTACTTC. As protein: CSVSPSGGSYEQYF.

The chain combines TRBV5-4 with TRBJ1-2; TRBD1 is a possible D gene (5 bases). The CDR3 runs 16 residues. V was clipped by 4 bases and J by 6 bases, with 22 bases between them. Per germline, CDR1 SGHNT and CDR2 YYREEE (reference sequence). The CDR3 here is CASSPGERGLVDGYTF. The CDR3 DNA reads TGTGCCAGCAGCCCCGGGGAACGGGGGTTAGTGGATGGCTACACCTTC.

The chain joins TRBV29-1 to TRBJ1-5; 9 nucleotides agree with TRBD1. Trimming removed 6 bases from V and 2 bases from J; junction bases left unmatched: 8. The V gene's germline CDR1 is SQVTM and CDR2 ANQGSEA. CDR3 length equals 15 residues. The DNA for the CDR3 is TGCAGCGTCCAGACAGGGGGAAGCGGCAATCAGCCCCAGCATTTT. This gives the protein CSVQTGGSGNQPQHF.